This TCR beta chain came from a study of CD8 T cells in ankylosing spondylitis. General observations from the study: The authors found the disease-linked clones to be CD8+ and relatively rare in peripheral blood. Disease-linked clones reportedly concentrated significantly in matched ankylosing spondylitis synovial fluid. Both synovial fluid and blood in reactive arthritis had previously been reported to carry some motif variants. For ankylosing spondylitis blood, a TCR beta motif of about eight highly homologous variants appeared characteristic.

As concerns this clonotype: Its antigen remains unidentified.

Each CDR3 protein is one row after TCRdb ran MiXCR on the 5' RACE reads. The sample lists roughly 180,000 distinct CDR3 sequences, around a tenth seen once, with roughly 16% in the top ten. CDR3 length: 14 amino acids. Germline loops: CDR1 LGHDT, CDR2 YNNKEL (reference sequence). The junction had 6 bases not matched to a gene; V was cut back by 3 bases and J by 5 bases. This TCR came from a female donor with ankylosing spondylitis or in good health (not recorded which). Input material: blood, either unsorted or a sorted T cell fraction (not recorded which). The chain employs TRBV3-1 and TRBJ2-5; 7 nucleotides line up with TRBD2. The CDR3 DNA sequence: TGTGCCAGCAGCCAGCGCGGGAGTGAGGAGACCCAGTACTTC. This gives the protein CASSQRGSEETQYF.